Below, 19 T cell receptor beta chains from the same sample are listed, as sequenced in a study of CD8 T cells in ankylosing spondylitis. Study results and limitations: Within ankylosing spondylitis blood, a TCR beta motif made up of seven to nine highly homologous variants appeared to be characteristic.

Each CDR3 protein gets one entry after TCRdb re-called the 5' RACE reads with MiXCR. The table has about 420,000 distinct CDR3 sequences, more than 20% seen once. Antigen specificity for these receptors is unknown. Sequenced sample: blood, either unsorted or a sorted T cell fraction (not recorded which). The receptors were gathered from a male donor with ankylosing spondylitis.

The J gene is TRBJ2-2, the V gene TRBV19, with D perhaps matching TRBD1 or TRBD2 (6 bases each). V lost 11 bases and J lost 1, with 11 bases in between. Germline V gives CDR1 LNHDA, CDR2 SQIVND (reference sequence). There are 13 residues in the CDR3. In nucleotides, the CDR3 is TGTGCCCGGGGGCGGATGAACACCGGGGAGCTGTTTTTT. Protein product: CARGRMNTGELFF.

The genes are TRBV6-1 and TRBJ2-7; the match to TRBD1 covers 8 bases. The V and J ends lost 4 bases and 3 bases, in that order; junction bases with no gene match: 2. Germline V gives CDR1 MNHNS, CDR2 SASEGT. The CDR3 is made up of 13 amino acids. The DNA of the CDR3 is TGTGCCAGCAGTGTGGACAGGGACTACGAGCAGTACTTC. It specifies CASSVDRDYEQYF.

The chain has TRBV20-1 and TRBJ2-7; D not certain. V lost 6 bases to trimming and J lost 0 bases, with 9 bases between them. CDR3 size: 12 residues. Germline CDR1 DFQATT, CDR2 SNEGSKA (reference sequence). CDR3 DNA: TGCAGTGCAGGAGACATCTCCTACGAGCAGTACTTC. It translates to CSAGDISYEQYF.

This clonotype was observed a few times. This chain connects TRBV18 to TRBJ2-2; 7 bases agree with TRBD2. This CDR3 is built from 16 residues. CDR1 KGHSH and CDR2 LQKENI come from the germline V gene. The trim removed 3 bases at V and 5 bases at J, leaving 9 bases unmatched. DNA for the CDR3: TGTGCCAGCTCACCCCGGCTAGCGGAGGAAACCGGGGAGCTGTTTTTT. This codes for CASSPRLAEETGELFF. The full variable domain, with the rest looked up from reference TRBV18 and TRBJ2-2, is NAGVMQNPRHLVRRRGQEARLRCSPMKGHSHVYWYRQLPEEGLKFMVYLQKENIIDESGMPKERFSAEFPKEGPSILRIQQVVRGDSAAYFCASSPRLAEETGELFFGEGSRLTVL.

This rearrangement joins TRBV12-3 or TRBV12-4 to TRBJ2-7, with 9 nucleotides matching TRBD1. CDR3 size: 15 residues. Trimming took 7 bases from V and 2 from J; bases not matched to a gene: 9. The CDR3 loop reads CASTLQGTGTYEQYF. The DNA of the CDR3 is TGTGCCAGCACCCTTCAGGGGACAGGGACCTACGAGCAGTACTTC.

The chain combines TRBV3-1 with TRBJ2-7, with unresolved D. This CDR3 has 13 amino acids. The germline V and J ends were trimmed by 0 bases and 4 bases, with 7 bases remaining between them. Per germline, CDR1 LGHDT and CDR2 YNNKEL (reference sequence). CDR3 in DNA: TGTGCCAGCAGCCAAGACAGACCGTACGAGCAGTACTTC. This translates into CASSQDRPYEQYF.

This clonotype was counted ten times or more. The chain is built from TRBV7-2 and TRBJ2-3, with 11 bases fitting TRBD2. Looked up from germline, CDR1 is SGHTA and CDR2 is FQGNSA. The CDR3 runs 15 residues. The V gene end was trimmed by 5 bases and the J gene end by 2 bases; junction bases not matched to a gene: 3. CDR3 in amino acids: CASSPGLAATDTQYF. In DNA, the CDR3 is TGTGCCAGCAGCCCGGGACTAGCGGCCACAGATACGCAGTATTTT.

The J gene is TRBJ2-7, the V gene TRBV12-3 or TRBV12-4, with 7 positions matching TRBD2. After removal of 3 bases from V and 4 bases from J, the junction contained 6 bases not matched to a gene. The CDR3 loop spans 14 amino acids. CDR3 protein: CASSFGLAAYEQYF. Written as DNA, the CDR3 is TGTGCCAGCAGTTTTGGTCTAGCGGCTTACGAGCAGTACTTC.

V and J are TRBV20-1 and TRBJ2-3; possible D gene TRBD2, 6 bases. This CDR3 spans 15 amino acids. V was pared by 2 bases and J by 3 bases, with 15 bases between. Germline V gives CDR1 DFQATT, CDR2 SNEGSKA (reference sequence). The CDR3 DNA follows: TGCAGTGCTAGATATCCGGGGGAATATACAGATACGCAGTATTTT. Translating it yields CSARYPGEYTDTQYF.

The chain couples TRBV7-6 to TRBJ2-7; possibly TRBD1 or TRBD2 for D (5 bases each). The CDR3 length is 17 residues. Germline V gene data show CDR1 as SGHVS and CDR2 as FNYEAQ. V dropped 5 bases and J dropped 2 bases, with 22 bases sitting between them. The CDR3 DNA follows: TGTGCCAGCAGCGCGTTAACCGGGACGCGGGTGCCCTACGAGCAGTACTTC. Its translation is CASSALTGTRVPYEQYF.

The chain uses TRBV3-1 and TRBJ1-4; D might be TRBD1 (6 bases). Between the trimmed V and J ends, which lost 0 bases and 7 bases, there was a span of 9 bases. Germline V gene sequence: CDR1 LGHDT, CDR2 YNNKEL (reference sequence). The CDR3 sequence is 14 residues long. The DNA for the CDR3 is TGTGCCAGCAGCCAAGAGCAGGGGAGTGAAAAACTGTTTTTT. It encodes CASSQEQGSEKLFF.

This clonotype was observed a few times. V usage is TRBV14 and J usage is TRBJ2-5; maybe TRBD1 (5 bases). With 2 bases removed from V and 7 bases from J, the gap between germline ends came to 8 bases. The CDR3 totals 12 residues. CDR1 is SGHDN and CDR2 is FVKESK in the germline V gene. The DNA of the CDR3 is TGTGCCAGCAGCCAATCCAGGGTGACCCAGTACTTC. Residues: CASSQSRVTQYF.

This clonotype was seen a few times. The chain joins TRBV20-1 to TRBJ2-7; perhaps TRBD2 as D (5 bases). Germline V gives CDR1 DFQATT, CDR2 SNEGSKA (reference sequence). The length of the CDR3 is 14 residues. Trimming stripped 3 bases from V and 0 bases from J, with 12 bases between. CDR3 nucleotide sequence: TGCAGTGCTAGGGGTACTAGGAGCTCCTACGAGCAGTACTTC. Protein: CSARGTRSSYEQYF.

This clonotype was recorded many times. This chain links TRBV5-1 with TRBJ2-1, with D possibly TRBD2 on 5 matching bases. The CDR3 has 16 residues. From germline, CDR1 is SGHRS and CDR2 YFSETQ. Trimming removed 0 bases from V and 4 bases from J, with 14 bases in between. The CDR3 nucleotides read TGCGCCAGCAGCTTGGGAGGGCCAATTTCTTACAATGAGCAGTTCTTC. It specifies CASSLGGPISYNEQFF. The full variable domain, rest sourced from reference TRBV5-1 and TRBJ2-1, is KAGVTQTPRYLIKTRGQQVTLSCSPISGHRSVSWYQQTPGQGLQFLFEYFSETQRNKGNFPGRFSGRQFSNSRSEMNVSTLELGDSALYLCASSLGGPISYNEQFFGPGTRLTVL.

This clonotype was counted many times. The chain links TRBV29-1 to TRBJ2-3; no clear D. CDR3 length equals 10 residues. V was pared by 4 bases and J by 6 bases, with 5 bases between. Germline CDR1 and CDR2: SQVTM and ANQGSEA. CDR3 sequence reads: CSVVSDTQYF. The DNA for the CDR3 is TGCAGCGTTGTTTCGGATACGCAGTATTTT.

This chain connects TRBV2 to TRBJ2-3; tentative D call: TRBD1 (7 bases). Germline assignment: CDR1 SNHLY and CDR2 FYNNEI. Trimming shortened V by 4 bases and J by 2 bases, and 16 bases separated the two germline ends. There are 16 residues in the CDR3. In DNA form, the CDR3 reads TGTGCCAGCAGTGTCCTCGACAGGGAGGACACAGATACGCAGTATTTT. Translation gives CASSVLDREDTDTQYF.

This clonotype was seen only once. The CDR3 sequence: CASSDGPQGGGYGYTF. Here the CDR3 DNA reads TGTGCCAGCAGCGACGGCCCACAGGGCGGCGGCTATGGCTACACCTTC. This rearrangement joins TRBV7-2 to TRBJ1-2, with D maybe TRBD1 (6 bases). The germline V gene has CDR1 SGHTA and CDR2 FQGNSA. The CDR3 spans 16 residues. V gave up 5 bases and J gave up 4 bases, with 20 bases separating them.

The chain has TRBV12-3 or TRBV12-4 and TRBJ2-2; 10 bases agree with TRBD2. V lost 6 bases to trimming and J lost 4 bases; unmatched junction nucleotides: 11. The CDR3 has 17 amino acids. The CDR3 nucleotides read TGTGCCAGCAGACCCGGGACTAGCGTCATCCCCACCGGGGAGCTGTTTTTT. Residues: CASRPGTSVIPTGELFF.

In this sample, this clonotype turned up a few times. The V gene is TRBV20-1, the J gene TRBJ2-7, with D tentatively TRBD2 (6 bases). Per the germline V gene, CDR1 is DFQATT and CDR2 is SNEGSKA (reference sequence). V was clipped by 3 bases and J by 3 bases, with 18 bases between them. The CDR3 loop spans 15 amino acids. The CDR3 DNA reads TGCAGTGCTAGTCAGGCGGGAAAAGTCTTCTACGAGCAGTACTTC. It yields the protein CSASQAGKVFYEQYF.